The sequence of this T cell receptor (beta chain) was determined in a study of cytomegalovirus exposure and HLA in healthy donors. This CDR3 has 13 residues. V was trimmed by 3 bases and J by 1 base, leaving 6 bases between them. Germline CDR1 MGHDK, CDR2 SYGVNS. PCR was performed using 60 Vbeta and 13 Jbeta primers. Assay used: immunoSEQ multiplex PCR; TCRdb lists only in-frame clones, some missing. The table includes under 200,000 clones, roughly 74% detected once. The table lists this clone with a few counts. The rearrangement uses TRBV25-1 and TRBJ1-1; D call uncertain. The TCR was taken from a male donor in good health and CMV-seronegative. Sample: PBMCs. Written as DNA, the CDR3 is TGTGCCAGCAGTGAGACTGAGAACACTGAAGCTTTCTTT. Translated: CASSETENTEAFF.